This T cell receptor (beta chain) was sequenced in a study of cytomegalovirus exposure and HLA in healthy donors. Trimming at V came to 4 bases and at J to 8 bases, leaving 11 bases not matched to a gene. Germline V gives CDR1 SNHLY, CDR2 FYNNEI. The CDR3 loop spans 15 amino acids. Amplification used 60 Vbeta primers and 13 Jbeta primers. Assay used: immunoSEQ multiplex PCR; TCRdb lists only in-frame clones, some missing. The table has some 120,000 clones, roughly 17% seen once; the top ten hold approximately 2.9%. Findings of the study overall: Clonal expansion, a later analysis showed, was greater in HLA-associated TCR beta chains than in equally common others.

Concerning this clone: Its matching antigen is unknown.

This sequence joins TRBV2 and TRBJ1-2; the match to TRBD1 covers 9 bases. The receptor was isolated from a female donor in good health and CMV-seropositive. The material sequenced was PBMCs. CDR3 amino acids: CASSGDRDRDRGYTF. The CDR3 DNA reads TGTGCCAGCAGTGGGGACCGGGACAGGGACAGAGGCTACACCTTC.